The present entry profiles one TCR beta chain with its context. What it recognizes is unknown. The CDR3 spans 17 residues. Germline V gene sequence: CDR1 SEHNR, CDR2 FQNEAQ (reference sequence). V lost 1 base to trimming and J lost 0 bases, with 13 bases between them. Before the COVID-19 pandemic, during about 2010-2018, CD4+ T cells were taken from unexposed donors. Isolation of CD4+ T cells took place after about 10 days in culture. The data derive from a study of CD4 T cells in relation to SARS-CoV-2 and coronaviruses. Generated by immunoSEQ multiplex PCR, the TCRdb table keeps only in-frame clones and is missing some. The data hold tens of thousands of clones, with approximately 73% observed a single time.

This sequence was found in a human donor in good health. V gene TRBV7-9 combines with J gene TRBJ1-3, with D unresolved. Specimen: CD4+ T cells from PBMCs, cultured in vitro. CDR3 sequence: CASSLGWTDLSGNTIYF. Written as DNA, the CDR3 is TGTGCCAGCAGCTTAGGCTGGACCGACCTCTCTGGAAACACCATATATTTT.